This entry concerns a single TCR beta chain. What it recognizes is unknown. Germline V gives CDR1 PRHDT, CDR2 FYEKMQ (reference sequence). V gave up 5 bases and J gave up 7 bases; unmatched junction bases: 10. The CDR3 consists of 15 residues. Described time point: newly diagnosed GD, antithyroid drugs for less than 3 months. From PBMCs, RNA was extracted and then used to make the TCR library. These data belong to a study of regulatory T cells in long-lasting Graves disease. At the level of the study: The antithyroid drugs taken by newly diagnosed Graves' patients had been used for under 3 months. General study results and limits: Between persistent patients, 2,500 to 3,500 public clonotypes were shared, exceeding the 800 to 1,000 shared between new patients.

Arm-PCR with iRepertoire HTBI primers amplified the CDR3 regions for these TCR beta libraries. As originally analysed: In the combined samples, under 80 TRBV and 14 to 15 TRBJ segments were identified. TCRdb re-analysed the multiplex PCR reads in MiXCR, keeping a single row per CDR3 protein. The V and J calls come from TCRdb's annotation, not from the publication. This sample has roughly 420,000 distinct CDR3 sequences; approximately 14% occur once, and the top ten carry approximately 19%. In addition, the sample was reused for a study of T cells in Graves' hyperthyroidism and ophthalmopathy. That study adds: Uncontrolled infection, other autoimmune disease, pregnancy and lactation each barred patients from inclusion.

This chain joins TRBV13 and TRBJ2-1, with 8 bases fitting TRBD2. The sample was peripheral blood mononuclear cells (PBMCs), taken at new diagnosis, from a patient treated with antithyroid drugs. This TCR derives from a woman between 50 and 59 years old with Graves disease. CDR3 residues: CASSRFSGIENEQFF. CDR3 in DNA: TGTGCCAGCAGCCGATTTAGCGGGATTGAGAATGAGCAGTTCTTC.